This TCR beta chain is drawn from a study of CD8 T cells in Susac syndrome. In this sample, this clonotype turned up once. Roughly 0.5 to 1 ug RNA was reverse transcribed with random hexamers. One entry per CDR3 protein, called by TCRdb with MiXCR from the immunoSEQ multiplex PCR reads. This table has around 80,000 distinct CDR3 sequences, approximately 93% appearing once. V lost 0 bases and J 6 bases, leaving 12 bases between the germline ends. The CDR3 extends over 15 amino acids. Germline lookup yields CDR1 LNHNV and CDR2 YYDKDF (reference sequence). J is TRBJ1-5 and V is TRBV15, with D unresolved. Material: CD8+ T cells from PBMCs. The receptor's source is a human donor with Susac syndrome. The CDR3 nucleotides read TGTGCCACCAGCAGAGATCTACGAGAAGGTCAGCCCCAGCATTTT. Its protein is CATSRDLREGQPQHF.